This TCR beta chain was identified during a study of OX40 agonist ivuxolimab in advanced cancers. This clone was counted a single time. Sequencing used immunoSEQ multiplex PCR; TCRdb keeps in-frame clones, though not all of them. The table lists around 25,000 clones, less than 90% of them singletons. The sample here was CD4+ or CD8+ T cells sorted from blood, taken in a trial of the OX40 agonist ivuxolimab. The sequence derives from an adult with an advanced solid tumor such as melanoma, head and neck, liver or kidney cancer.

For the CDR3, the DNA is TGTGCCAGCAGTTTATCGTCCGGCCGCGAGCAGTACTTC. It translates to CASSLSSGREQYF. V is TRBV28 and J is TRBJ2-7, with D hard to call. Germline CDR1 is MDHEN and CDR2 is SYDVKM. Trimming shortened V by 1 base and J by 6 bases, and 10 bases separated the two germline ends. The CDR3 is made up of 13 amino acids.